The T cell receptor (beta chain) under discussion was sequenced for a study of blood T cell repertoires in COVID-19 (dated by TCRdb to between 2020 and 2021). For the study in its entirety: Samples from collaborators originated in the United States, Italy and Spain and spanned both the acute and convalescent phases of COVID-19. Where available, HLA class I and class II types were taken from metadata supplied by the sample provider and were not determined by assay-based typing. Subjects who had been exposed to COVID-19, were actively infected with it, or had recovered from it provided the deeply sampled blood TCRbeta repertoires that made up the dataset. The samples were drawn from two sources: the first 160 participants of the ongoing ImmuneRACE study, and fewer than 1,500 subjects contributed by 6 global collaborators. The material from the prospective study consisted of cDNA or gDNA derived from T cells, B-cell-depleted T cells, or PBMCs. A freely available public database, intended as a resource for researchers studying the immune response to SARS-CoV-2, is where the repertoires were released. A de-identified subject ID, COVID-19 status, age in years and sex were almost always included in the sample metadata. The full study reports these points: The quantity of clinical and demographic metadata differed by source and by participant and was supplied without curation.

Enrolling through a virtual design, the prospective study's participants ranged in age from roughly 18 to 95 years and lived across roughly 24 United States geographic areas. Cohort assignment in the prospective study relied on participant-reported clinical history from a screening survey and a study questionnaire. Exposed participants were defined as having been in contact with someone with a PCR-confirmed or clinician-diagnosed COVID-19 case within 2 weeks of study entry. In the prospective study, whole blood, serum and a nasopharyngeal or oropharyngeal swab were collected from each participant by mobile phlebotomists. Participants in the prospective study had the option to provide additional blood draws and questionnaires over an approximately 2-month period. Before DNA extraction, blood samples from the prospective study were shipped at room temperature or frozen. TCRbeta CDR3 regions were amplified from genomic DNA by means of the immunoSEQ Assay, a bias-controlled multiplex PCR. From the authors' description of their analysis: The number of nucleated cells in each sample was estimated by amplification of reference gene primers within the assay. Sequence reads were collapsed and filtered to measure the absolute abundance of every unique TCRbeta CDR3 rearrangement. For each sample, productive Simpson clonality was calculated as the square root of Simpson's diversity index across productive rearrangements. The clones in this table, taken by TCRdb from immuneACCESS, are in-frame only. Not every clone is retained; where verified, under half of the shortfall comes from an unresolved V gene, and the cause of the rest is unknown. The DNA gave D and trimming, while V, J and clone size come from that table. In all, the sample holds 300,000 to 350,000 clones, and about nine tenths of those were seen once. The ten top clones hold around 0.92% of the sample.

V gives up 2 bases and J gives up 7 bases, and the segment between their germline ends measures 12 bases. The CDR3 has 15 amino acids, counting the end cysteine and phenylalanine. CDR3 DNA is the only sequence kept; it has 45 bases, read in frame from the first base. The germline V gene (reference sequence) provides CDR1 SEHNR and CDR2 FQNEAQ. Regarding this clone: Its antigen is unknown. Base quality data are lacking; no much larger clone is found one base away.

The sequence was obtained from a woman under 40 who had been exposed to COVID-19. The sequenced material came from PBMCs or T cells enriched from blood (not recorded which). The rearranged segments are TRBV7-9 and TRBJ1-6, with no confident D gene call. The nucleotides are TGTGCCAGCAGCTTACTTGAGGGTGGGAATTCACCCCTCCACTTT. Protein translation: CASSLLEGGNSPLHF.